This T cell receptor beta chain emerged from a study of T cells in Graves' hyperthyroidism and ophthalmopathy (dated by TCRdb to between 2017 and 2020). Study-wide context: Peripheral blood samples were taken at initial diagnosis, before any treatment was given. After blood sampling, hyperthyroidism patients were treated with methimazole at a starting dose of 30 mg daily, and ophthalmopathy patients were treated with high-dose intravenous methylprednisolone. Prospective prediction of ophthalmopathy was tested in an independent validation cohort consisting of 18 hyperthyroidism patients and approximately 16 patients who later progressed to ophthalmopathy. TCR Vbeta CDR3 sequencing of roughly 140 peripheral blood samples (about 45 ophthalmopathy, 75 or so hyperthyroidism and approximately 17 progressor patients) is reported in the paper. TCR V-J signatures able to tell the groups apart were searched for in a discovery cohort of 90 to 100 patients, of whom under 45 had Graves' ophthalmopathy and around 57 had stable Graves' hyperthyroidism. In addition, the study compared T-cell repertoires in thyroid tissue and in blood from five to seven Graves' hyperthyroidism patients. The 100 discovery patients were randomly split 7:3 into training and test sets. The research as a whole found: Blood samples also contained most of the expanded thyroid clonotypes (frequency above 0.001), which suggests that blood repertoires may reflect thyroid immune responses. A model built on a 13 V-J signature distinguished ophthalmopathy from stable hyperthyroidism, reaching roughly 88% sensitivity and under 84% specificity in cross-validation and 80%/75% in testing. In validation, the model predicted progression to ophthalmopathy with around 71% sensitivity and 72.22% specificity, a median of roughly seven months before onset. No statistical method was used to fix the sample size in advance, and group allocation was not hidden from the investigators.

Ten or more counts support this clonotype. There is no known antigen for this receptor. No base-level quality is on record; no much larger clone is a single base apart. The TCR beta CDR3 regions were amplified from RNA transcripts. For the first round of RT-PCR on the TCR CDR3, the HTBI primer set was used together with the Qiagen OneStep RT-PCR kit. Libraries were constructed in a second round of multiplex PCR, after which size selection and purification were performed. The libraries were sequenced on an Illumina HiSeq2000 using paired-end 100 bp reads. The authors' analysis ran thus. SOAPnuke was used to process the raw data, throwing out any read that contained adapters or uncalled bases, had a mean Phred below 15, or lacked an exact constant-primer or identifier match. COPE v1.2.5 was used to merge the high-quality paired reads, and each unique nucleotide sequence was defined as a clonotype. MiTCR v1.1 was used to align clonotypes to the IMGT TRBV, TRBD and TRBJ reference segments. Analysis was restricted to V-J combinations with a frequency above 0.0001, which covered 98% to 99.2% of repertoires. The TCS score was defined as the ratio of F50 (clonal expansion) to E x V (chaos), calculated using BLOSUM62-based TCRdist between CDR3 peptides within each V-J. Welch's t-statistics and random forest reduced roughly 500 V-J features to 10 to 15, which were used in a naive Bayes classifier (R e1071). Using fastp trimming at Q25 and MiXCR clonotype assembly, TCRdb reanalyzed the public sequencing data and kept in-frame beta chains. Duplicate CDR3 protein sequences are folded into a single record with the most common DNA and genes. None of the V and J calls come from the authors' own analysis; TCRdb made them. The sample table shows 300,000 to 400,000 distinct CDR3 sequences, and approximately 14% are seen once. Roughly a fifth of the sample comes from the top ten.

The CDR3 measures 15 amino acids from cysteine to phenylalanine. Only CDR3 DNA remains: 45 bases, in frame from the first base. V loses 0 bases, J loses 1 base, and the germline ends lie 10 bases apart. Sequences SGHDT (CDR1) and YYEEEE (CDR2) are obtained from the germline V gene. Ophthalmopathy patients had moderately to severely active disease, Clinical Activity Score of at least 3, NOSPECS grade of at least 4, and duration under 3 months. The study excluded patients with uncontrolled infections, other autoimmune diseases, pregnancy or lactation. Diagnoses were based on clinical symptoms, serum thyroxine and TRAb, thyroid ultrasound and orbital computed tomography. PBMCs were isolated from 10 ml of fresh peripheral blood by Ficoll-Paque density gradient centrifugation. Total RNA was extracted using Trizol reagent, and RNA quality was assessed on an Agilent 2100 Bioanalyzer.

This receptor was taken from a young woman with Graves' ophthalmopathy. Sequenced material: blood. The rearranged chain carries TRBV5-6 and TRBJ1-1; tentative D gene TRBD1, with 5 bases matching. The DNA reads as follows: TGTGCCAGCAGCTTGGTTACAGGACCGAACACTGAAGCTTTCTTT. Its protein product is CASSLVTGPNTEAFF.